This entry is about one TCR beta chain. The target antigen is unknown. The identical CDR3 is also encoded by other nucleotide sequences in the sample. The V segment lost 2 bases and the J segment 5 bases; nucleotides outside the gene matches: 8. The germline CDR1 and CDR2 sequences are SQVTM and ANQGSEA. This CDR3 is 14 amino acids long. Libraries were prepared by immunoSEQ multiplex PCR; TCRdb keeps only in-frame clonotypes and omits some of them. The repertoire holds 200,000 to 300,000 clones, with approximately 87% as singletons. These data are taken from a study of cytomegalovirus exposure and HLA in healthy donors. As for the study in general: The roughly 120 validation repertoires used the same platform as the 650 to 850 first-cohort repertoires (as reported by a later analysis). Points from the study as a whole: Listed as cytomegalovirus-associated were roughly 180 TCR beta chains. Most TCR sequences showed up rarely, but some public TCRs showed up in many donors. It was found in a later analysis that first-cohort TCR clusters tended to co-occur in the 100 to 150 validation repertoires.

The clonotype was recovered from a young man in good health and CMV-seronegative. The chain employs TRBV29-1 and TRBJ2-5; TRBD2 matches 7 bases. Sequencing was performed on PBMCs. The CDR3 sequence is CSVELAGVGETQYF. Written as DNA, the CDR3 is TGCAGCGTTGAACTGGCGGGAGTTGGGGAGACCCAGTACTTC. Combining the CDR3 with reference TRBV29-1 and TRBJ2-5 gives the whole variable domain SAVISQKPSRDICQRGTSLTIQCQVDSQVTMMFWYRQQPGQSLTLIATANQGSEATYESGFVIDKFPISRPNLTFSTLTVSNMSPEDSSIYLCSVELAGVGETQYFGPGTRLLVL.